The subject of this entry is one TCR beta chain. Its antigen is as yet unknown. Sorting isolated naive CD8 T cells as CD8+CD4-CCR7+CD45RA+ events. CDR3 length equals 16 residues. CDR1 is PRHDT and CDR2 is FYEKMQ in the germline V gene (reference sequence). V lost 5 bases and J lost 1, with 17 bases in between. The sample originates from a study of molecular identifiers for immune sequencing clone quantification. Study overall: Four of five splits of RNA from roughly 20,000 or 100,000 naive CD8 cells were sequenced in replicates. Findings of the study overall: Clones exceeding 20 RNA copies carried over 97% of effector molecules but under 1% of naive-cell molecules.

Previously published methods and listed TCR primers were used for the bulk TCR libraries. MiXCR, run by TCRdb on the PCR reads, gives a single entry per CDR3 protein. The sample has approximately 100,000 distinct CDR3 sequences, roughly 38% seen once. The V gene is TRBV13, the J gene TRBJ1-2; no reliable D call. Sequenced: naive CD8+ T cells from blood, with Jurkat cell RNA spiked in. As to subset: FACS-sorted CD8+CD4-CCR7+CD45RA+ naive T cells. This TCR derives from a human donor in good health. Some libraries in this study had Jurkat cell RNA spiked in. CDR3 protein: CASSPGGLKHNYGYTF. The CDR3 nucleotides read TGTGCCAGCAGCCCGGGCGGACTGAAACATAACTATGGCTACACCTTC.